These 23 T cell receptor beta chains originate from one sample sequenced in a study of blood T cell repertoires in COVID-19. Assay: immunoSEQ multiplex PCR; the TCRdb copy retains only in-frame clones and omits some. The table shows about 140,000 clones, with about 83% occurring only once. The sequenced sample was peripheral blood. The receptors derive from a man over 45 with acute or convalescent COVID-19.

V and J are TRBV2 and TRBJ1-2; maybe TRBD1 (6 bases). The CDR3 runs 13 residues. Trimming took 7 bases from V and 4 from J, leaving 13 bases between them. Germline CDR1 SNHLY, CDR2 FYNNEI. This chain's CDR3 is CASTRGGVYGYTF. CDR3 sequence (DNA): TGTGCCAGCACTCGAGGGGGGGTCTATGGCTACACCTTC.

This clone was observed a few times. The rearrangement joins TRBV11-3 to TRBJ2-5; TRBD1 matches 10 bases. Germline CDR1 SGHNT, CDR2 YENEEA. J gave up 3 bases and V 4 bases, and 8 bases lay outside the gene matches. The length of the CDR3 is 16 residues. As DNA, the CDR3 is TGTGCCAGCAGCTCAGGGACAGGGGCGAGCGAAGAGACCCAGTACTTC. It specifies CASSSGTGASEETQYF.

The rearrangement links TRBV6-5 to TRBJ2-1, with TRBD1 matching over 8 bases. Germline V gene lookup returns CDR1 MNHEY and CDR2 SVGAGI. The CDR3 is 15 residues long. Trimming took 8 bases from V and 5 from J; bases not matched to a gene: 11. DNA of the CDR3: TGTGCCAGCCTTATAGGACAGGGCGGGAACAATGAGCAGTTCTTC. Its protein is CASLIGQGGNNEQFF.

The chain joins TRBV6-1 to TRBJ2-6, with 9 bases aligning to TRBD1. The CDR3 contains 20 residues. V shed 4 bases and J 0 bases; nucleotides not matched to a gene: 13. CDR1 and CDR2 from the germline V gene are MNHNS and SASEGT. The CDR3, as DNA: TGTGCCAGCAGTGGAACCCCACGACAGGGGGGAACCTCTGGGGCCAACGTCCTGACTTTC. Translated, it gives CASSGTPRQGGTSGANVLTF.

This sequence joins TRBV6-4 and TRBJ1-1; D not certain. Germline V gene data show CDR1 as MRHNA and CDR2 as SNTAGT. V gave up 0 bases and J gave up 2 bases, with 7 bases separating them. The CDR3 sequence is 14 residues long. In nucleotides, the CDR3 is TGTGCCAGCAGTGACTCAAATAGAAACACTGAAGCTTTCTTT. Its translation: CASSDSNRNTEAFF.

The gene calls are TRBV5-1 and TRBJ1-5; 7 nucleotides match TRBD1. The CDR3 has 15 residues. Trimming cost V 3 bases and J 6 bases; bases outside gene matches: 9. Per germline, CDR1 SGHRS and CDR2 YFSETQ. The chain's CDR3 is CASSSTGNPSQPQHF. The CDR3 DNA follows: TGCGCCAGCAGCTCGACAGGGAACCCGAGTCAGCCCCAGCATTTT.

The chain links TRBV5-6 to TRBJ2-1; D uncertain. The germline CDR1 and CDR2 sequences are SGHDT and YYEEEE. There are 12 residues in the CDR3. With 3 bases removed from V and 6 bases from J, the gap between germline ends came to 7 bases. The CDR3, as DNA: TGTGCCAGCAGCTCCGAGTTCAATGAGCAGTTCTTC. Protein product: CASSSEFNEQFF. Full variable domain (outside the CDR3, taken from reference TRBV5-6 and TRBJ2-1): DAGVTQSPTHLIKTRGQQVTLRCSPKSGHDTVSWYQQALGQGPQFIFQYYEEEERQRGNFPDRFSGHQFPNYSSELNVNALLLGDSALYLCASSSEFNEQFFGPGTRLTVL.

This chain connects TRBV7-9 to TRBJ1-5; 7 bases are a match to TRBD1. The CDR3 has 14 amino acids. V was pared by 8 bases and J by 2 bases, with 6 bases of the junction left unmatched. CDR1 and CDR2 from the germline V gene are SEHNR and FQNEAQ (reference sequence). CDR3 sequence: CASRQGGGNQPQHF. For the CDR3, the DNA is TGTGCCAGCCGGCAGGGGGGCGGCAATCAGCCCCAGCATTTT. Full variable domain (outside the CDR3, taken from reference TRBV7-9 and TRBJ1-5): DTGVSQNPRHKITKRGQNVTFRCDPISEHNRLYWYRQTLGQGPEFLTYFQNEAQLEKSRLLSDRFSAERPKGSFSTLEIQRTEQGDSAMYLCASRQGGGNQPQHFGDGTRLSIL.

Here the CDR3 reads CASSPQTSGGALATDTQYF. The CDR3 nucleotides read TGTGCCAGCAGTCCTCAGACTAGCGGGGGGGCACTGGCCACAGATACGCAGTATTTT. This chain connects TRBV2 to TRBJ2-3; 14 bases are a match to TRBD2. The CDR3 is 19 amino acids. The germline V gene has CDR1 SNHLY and CDR2 FYNNEI. Trimming removed 5 bases from V and 2 bases from J; junction bases left unmatched: 12.

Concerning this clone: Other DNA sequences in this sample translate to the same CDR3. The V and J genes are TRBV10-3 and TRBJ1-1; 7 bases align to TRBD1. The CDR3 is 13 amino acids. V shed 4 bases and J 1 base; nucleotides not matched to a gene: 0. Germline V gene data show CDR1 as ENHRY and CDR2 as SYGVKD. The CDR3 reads CAISGQGNTEAFF. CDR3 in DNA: TGTGCCATCAGTGGACAGGGGAACACTGAAGCTTTCTTT.

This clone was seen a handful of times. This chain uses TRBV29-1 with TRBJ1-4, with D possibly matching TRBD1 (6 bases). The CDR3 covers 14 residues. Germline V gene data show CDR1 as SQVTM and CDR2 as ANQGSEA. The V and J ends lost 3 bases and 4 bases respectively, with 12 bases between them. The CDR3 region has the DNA TGCAGCGTTGAGGTGACAGGCATTAATGAAAAACTGTTTTTT. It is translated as CSVEVTGINEKLFF.

The CDR3 DNA follows: TGTGCCAGCAGGGACAGGGGGTTTACTAACTATGGCTACACCTTC. Translating it yields CASRDRGFTNYGYTF. The chain employs TRBV2 and TRBJ1-2, with 10 bases that match TRBD1. The CDR3 consists of 15 residues. CDR1 SNHLY and CDR2 FYNNEI come from the germline V gene. Unmatched junction bases numbered 4, after V lost 6 bases and J lost 0 bases.

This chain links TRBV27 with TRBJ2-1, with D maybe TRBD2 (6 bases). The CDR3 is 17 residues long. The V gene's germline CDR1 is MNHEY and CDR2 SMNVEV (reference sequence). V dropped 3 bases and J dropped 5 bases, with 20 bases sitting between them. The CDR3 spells CASSLEVRDGYNNEQFF. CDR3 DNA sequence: TGTGCCAGCAGTTTGGAGGTGCGGGACGGGTACAACAATGAGCAGTTCTTC.

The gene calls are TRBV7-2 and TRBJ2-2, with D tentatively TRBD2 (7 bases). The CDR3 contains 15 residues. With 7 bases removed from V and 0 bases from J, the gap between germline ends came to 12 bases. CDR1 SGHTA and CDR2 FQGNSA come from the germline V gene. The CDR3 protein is CASTKGGANTGELFF. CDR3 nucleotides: TGTGCCAGCACCAAGGGGGGGGCGAACACCGGGGAGCTGTTTTTT.

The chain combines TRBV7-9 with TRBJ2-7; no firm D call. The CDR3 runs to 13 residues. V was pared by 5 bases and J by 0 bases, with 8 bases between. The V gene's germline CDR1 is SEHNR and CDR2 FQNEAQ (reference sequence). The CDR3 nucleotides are TGTGCCAGCAGCCCCCGGGTCTCCTACGAGCAGTACTTC. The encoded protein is CASSPRVSYEQYF.

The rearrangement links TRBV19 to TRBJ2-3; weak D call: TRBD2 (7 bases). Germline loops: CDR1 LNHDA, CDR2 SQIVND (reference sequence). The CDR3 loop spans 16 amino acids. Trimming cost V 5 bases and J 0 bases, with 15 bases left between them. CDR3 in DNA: TGTGCCAGTAGTCGAGAACGGGGGGCAAGCACAGATACGCAGTATTTT. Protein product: CASSRERGASTDTQYF. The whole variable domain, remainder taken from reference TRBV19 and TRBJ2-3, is DGGITQSPKYLFRKEGQNVTLSCEQNLNHDAMYWYRQDPGQGLRLIYYSQIVNDFQKGDIAEGYSVSREKKESFPLTVTSAQKNPTAFYLCASSRERGASTDTQYFGPGTRLTVL.

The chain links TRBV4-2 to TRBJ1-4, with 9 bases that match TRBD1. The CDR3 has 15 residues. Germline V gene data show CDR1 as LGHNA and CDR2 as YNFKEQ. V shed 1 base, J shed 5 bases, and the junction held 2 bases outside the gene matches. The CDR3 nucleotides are TGTGCCAGCAGCCAAGTGGGACAGGGAAATGAAAAACTGTTTTTT. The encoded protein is CASSQVGQGNEKLFF.

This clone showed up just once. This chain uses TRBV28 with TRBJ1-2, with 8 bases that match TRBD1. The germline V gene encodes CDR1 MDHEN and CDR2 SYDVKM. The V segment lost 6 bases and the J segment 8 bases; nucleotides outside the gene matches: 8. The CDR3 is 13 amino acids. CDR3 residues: CASSTRGLGGYTF. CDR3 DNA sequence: TGTGCCAGCAGCACCAGGGGGCTAGGGGGCTACACCTTC.

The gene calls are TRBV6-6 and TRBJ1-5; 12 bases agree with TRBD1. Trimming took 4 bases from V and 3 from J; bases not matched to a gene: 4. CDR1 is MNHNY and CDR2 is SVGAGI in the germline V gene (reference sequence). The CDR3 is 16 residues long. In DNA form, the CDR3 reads TGTGCCAGCAGTTCGGGACAGGGGGCTCCCAATCAGCCCCAGCATTTT. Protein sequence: CASSSGQGAPNQPQHF.

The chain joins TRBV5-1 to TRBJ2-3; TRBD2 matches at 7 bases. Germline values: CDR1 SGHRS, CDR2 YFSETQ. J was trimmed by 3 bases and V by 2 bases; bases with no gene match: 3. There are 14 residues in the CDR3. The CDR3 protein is CASSFGLETDTQYF. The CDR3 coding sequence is TGCGCCAGCAGCTTTGGACTAGAAACAGATACGCAGTATTTT.

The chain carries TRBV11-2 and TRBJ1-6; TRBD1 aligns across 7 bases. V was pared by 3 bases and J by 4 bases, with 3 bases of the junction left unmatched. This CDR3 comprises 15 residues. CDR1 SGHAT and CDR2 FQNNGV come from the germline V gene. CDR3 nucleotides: TGTGCCAGCAGCTTCCGGGACAGTTATAATTCACCCCTCCACTTT. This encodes CASSFRDSYNSPLHF.

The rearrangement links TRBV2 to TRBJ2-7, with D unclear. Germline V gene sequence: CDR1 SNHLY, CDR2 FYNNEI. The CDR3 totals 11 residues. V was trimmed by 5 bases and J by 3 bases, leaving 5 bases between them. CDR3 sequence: CASSYYYEQYV. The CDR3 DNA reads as TGTGCCAGCAGTTATTACTACGAGCAGTACGTC.

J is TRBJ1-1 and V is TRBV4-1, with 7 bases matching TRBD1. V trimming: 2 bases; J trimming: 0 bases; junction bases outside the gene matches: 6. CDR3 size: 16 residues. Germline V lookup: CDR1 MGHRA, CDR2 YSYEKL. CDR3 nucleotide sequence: TGCGCCAGCAGCCAAAGGGACAGAAGTCTGAACACTGAAGCTTTCTTT. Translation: CASSQRDRSLNTEAFF.